The rows below give T cell receptor beta chains drawn from one sample of a study of T cells after yellow fever vaccination. TCRdb processed the 5' RACE reads anew with MiXCR; each CDR3 protein has one entry. The sample includes hundreds of thousands of distinct CDR3 sequences, roughly 12% of them seen just once. Here the sequenced sample was PBMCs, taken on the day of the yellow fever booster vaccination. Every receptor here comes from a man between 25 and 39 years old who received the YFV17D yellow fever vaccine. The CDR3 runs from the conserved cysteine through the conserved F or W. Each record gives: D gene, V gene, J gene, CDR3 length, clone size, CDR3 protein, CDR3 DNA. D genes are given only for firm matches. Rows give clone size only sometimes, using once, few, many, or a class for an expanded clone.

D: .; V: TRBV19; J: TRBJ2-2; length: 15; size: few; CDR3: CASRLAATNTGELFF; DNA: TGTGCCAGTAGGTTAGCAGCGACAAACACCGGGGAGCTGTTTTTT
D: TRBD2; V: TRBV7-8; J: TRBJ2-7; length: 17; size: few; CDR3: CASSQPNAAGGSYEQYF; DNA: TGTGCCAGCAGCCAACCCAATGCGGCGGGAGGGTCCTACGAGCAGTACTTC
D: .; V: TRBV7-2; J: TRBJ2-5; length: 14; size: .; CDR3: CASSLILAFETQYF; DNA: TGTGCCAGCAGCTTAATACTAGCCTTTGAGACCCAGTACTTC
D: .; V: TRBV6-5; J: TRBJ2-1; length: 11; size: many; CDR3: CASSSLDEQFF; DNA: TGTGCCAGCAGTTCATTGGATGAGCAGTTCTTC
D: .; V: TRBV7-9; J: TRBJ1-4; length: 11; size: many; CDR3: CASSPGGKLFF; DNA: TGTGCCAGCAGCCCTGGTGGAAAACTGTTTTTT
D: TRBD2; V: TRBV5-1; J: TRBJ2-1; length: 16; size: .; CDR3: CASSLDRAGGYNEQFF; DNA: TGCGCCAGCAGCTTGGACCGTGCGGGAGGGTACAATGAGCAGTTCTTC
D: TRBD1; V: TRBV4-3; J: TRBJ1-2; length: 15; size: many; CDR3: CASSLTGGGHYGYTF; DNA: TGCGCCAGCAGCCTTACAGGGGGCGGGCACTATGGCTACACCTTC
D: .; V: TRBV14; J: TRBJ2-5; length: 15; size: few; CDR3: CASSQLTGAQETQYF; DNA: TGTGCCAGCAGCCAACTAACGGGGGCTCAAGAGACCCAGTACTTC
D: TRBD1; V: TRBV19; J: TRBJ2-5; length: 14; size: few; CDR3: CASIDRGRGETQYF; DNA: TGTGCCAGTATTGACAGGGGGCGAGGAGAGACCCAGTACTTC
D: TRBD2; V: TRBV20-1; J: TRBJ2-5; length: 16; size: .; CDR3: CSAGALAGQGRETQYF; DNA: TGCAGTGCCGGGGCGCTAGCGGGCCAGGGTCGGGAGACCCAGTACTTC
D: TRBD2; V: TRBV6-1; J: TRBJ2-1; length: 14; size: .; CDR3: CASRGSGRGNEQFF; DNA: TGTGCCAGCAGGGGAAGCGGGAGGGGTAATGAGCAGTTCTTC
D: .; V: TRBV5-1; J: TRBJ1-3; length: 15; size: few; CDR3: CASSPRGGLGNTIYF; DNA: TGCGCCAGCAGCCCCAGGGGAGGGCTTGGAAACACCATATATTTT
D: TRBD1; V: TRBV12-3/TRBV12-4; J: TRBJ1-2; length: 14; size: few; CDR3: CASSGNRDRVGYTF; DNA: TGTGCCAGCAGTGGTAATCGGGACAGGGTTGGCTACACCTTC
D: TRBD2; V: TRBV13; J: TRBJ2-5; length: 20; size: .; CDR3: CASSLGLAGTHRYLSETQYF; DNA: TGTGCCAGCAGCTTAGGGCTAGCGGGAACCCATCGTTATCTATCAGAGACCCAGTACTTC
D: .; V: TRBV29-1; J: TRBJ1-2; length: 13; size: many; CDR3: CSVDSGKGYGYTF; DNA: TGCAGCGTTGATTCGGGGAAGGGGTATGGCTACACCTTC
D: .; V: TRBV7-9; J: TRBJ2-7; length: 12; size: few; CDR3: CASSLTTSEQYF; DNA: TGTGCCAGCAGCTTAACGACTAGCGAGCAGTACTTC
D: .; V: TRBV4-3; J: TRBJ2-7; length: 16; size: few; CDR3: CASSQIGGTEPYEQYF; DNA: TGCGCCAGCAGCCAGATCGGGGGTACAGAACCCTACGAGCAGTACTTC
D: .; V: TRBV18; J: TRBJ2-4; length: 12; size: .; CDR3: CASSPPSDIQYF; DNA: TGTGCCAGCTCACCCCCGAGTGACATTCAGTACTTC
D: TRBD2; V: TRBV5-4; J: TRBJ2-3; length: 15; size: .; CDR3: CASSLAGTSGNTQFF; DNA: TGTGCCAGCAGCTTGGCTGGGACTAGCGGAAATACGCAGTTTTTT
D: .; V: TRBV30; J: TRBJ2-1; length: 14; size: .; CDR3: CAWIRGLGGGEQFF; DNA: TGTGCCTGGATTCGGGGACTTGGGGGCGGTGAGCAGTTCTTC
D: TRBD1; V: TRBV20-1; J: TRBJ2-7; length: 14; size: .; CDR3: CSASVGQGTYEQYF; DNA: TGCAGTGCTAGTGTGGGACAGGGTACCTACGAGCAGTACTTC
D: TRBD1; V: TRBV6-2/TRBV6-3; J: TRBJ2-7; length: 16; size: few; CDR3: CASSYSRTGAAYEQYF; DNA: TGTGCCAGCAGTTACTCAAGGACAGGGGCGGCCTACGAGCAGTACTTC